A selection of T cell receptor beta chains follows, all from one sample in a study of radiation and T cells in renal cell carcinoma. This table comes from immunoSEQ multiplex PCR, and its TCRdb copy is limited to in-frame clones, with some not included. The sample comprises about 49,000 clones, 83% of which are singletons, and 30% to 35% rests with the top ten. Sequencing used blood, obtained from a patient whose treatment included radiotherapy and nephrectomy. The receptors were gathered from a woman between 65 and 79 years old with renal cell carcinoma. CDR3s include the opening cysteine and the closing phenylalanine or tryptophan. The D gene is left open where the match is weak. Some rows mark clone size as missing; the rest say once, few, many or name a class of expanded clone.

j_call v_call clone_size d_call cdr3_nt cdr3_aa
TRBJ1-3 TRBV7-6 NA NA TGTGCCAGCAGTATAGGGTCTGGAAACACCATATATTTT CASSIGSGNTIYF
TRBJ1-4 TRBV5-5 NA TRBD1 TGTGCCAGCAGCTTGGTACTAGGGACAGGGGGCCTTGAAAAACTGTTTTTT CASSLVLGTGGLEKLFF
TRBJ1-4 TRBV6-1 NA NA TGTGCCAGCAGTGGTCAGTTACTTACTGCAACTAATGAAAAACTGTTTTTT CASSGQLLTATNEKLFF
TRBJ2-6 TRBV19 NA TRBD1 TGTGCCAGTAGACGGGACAGGGAACCTGGGGCCAACGTCCTGACTTTC CASRRDREPGANVLTF
TRBJ2-1 TRBV7-2 NA NA TGTGCCAGCAGCTTAGCATGGATGCCCGGGGATGAGCAGTTCTTC CASSLAWMPGDEQFF
TRBJ2-7 TRBV15 NA TRBD1 TGTGCCACCAGCCGTCGGGACAGTTCTACCTACGAGCAGTACTTC CATSRRDSSTYEQYF
TRBJ2-7 TRBV4-2 NA TRBD2 TGTGCCAGCAGCCAAGAACTAGCGGGAGGGTACGAGCAGTACTTC CASSQELAGGYEQYF
TRBJ2-7 TRBV7-8 NA NA TGTGCCAGCAGCTTAGACTACGAGCAGTACTTC CASSLDYEQYF
TRBJ2-7 TRBV18 NA NA TGTGCCAGCTCACCAAACGCAGGCGGGGCCTCCTACGAGCAGTACTTC CASSPNAGGASYEQYF
TRBJ2-5 TRBV19 NA TRBD2 TGTGCCAGTAGTATGACTAGCGGACAAGAGACCCAGTACTTC CASSMTSGQETQYF
TRBJ2-7 TRBV20-1 once NA TGCAGTGCTAGAGCTTTCGGTGAGCAGTACTTC CSARAFGEQYF
TRBJ1-5 TRBV6-5 NA NA TGTGCCAGCAGTCCACGGACGGATAGCAATCAGCCCCAGCATTTT CASSPRTDSNQPQHF
TRBJ1-5 TRBV4-2 NA TRBD1 TGTGCCAGCAGCCTGATTCGGGGACAGGGTCAGCCCCAGCATTTT CASSLIRGQGQPQHF
TRBJ2-1 TRBV10-1 NA NA TGCGCCAGCAGTGCGGACCGCGAATCGGGCAATGAGCAGTTCTTC CASSADRESGNEQFF
TRBJ2-5 TRBV5-1 NA NA TGCGCCAGCAGCTGGACCGGGACAAACCAAGAGACCCAGTACTTC CASSWTGTNQETQYF
TRBJ1-4 TRBV6-1 NA NA TGTGCCAGCCGGCCGGGGGGGGAAAAACTGTTTTTT CASRPGGEKLFF